This TCR beta chain was captured by sequencing in a study of shared clonotypes between healthy human individuals. Study-level information: The donor group consisted of two women and three men, aged 18 to 49.

Germline-derived CDR1 and CDR2 are SGDLS and YYNGEE. V shed 2 bases and J 4 bases; nucleotides not matched to a gene: 3. The CDR3 covers 16 residues. Assay execution took place at the deep level. Across several immunoSEQ plates, the genomic DNA of each subset was split evenly. Method: immunoSEQ multiplex PCR; TCRdb's copy keeps in-frame clones and lacks some. This sample has roughly 530,000 clones, with around 96% found just once. On this clone: What it binds is not known.

The study, taken as a whole, reports: With four donors compared, around 5.4% of naive CD4 clonotypes were shared.

The specimen sequenced was naive CD4+ T cells sorted from blood. Subset: CD45RA+ positively selected. The rearrangement uses TRBV9 and TRBJ2-3, with TRBD2 identical over 14 bases. This receptor was taken from a woman in her twenties or thirties in good health. The CDR3 DNA is TGTGCCAGCAGCGTGACTAGCGGGAGGGCCCCAGATACGCAGTATTTT. This translates into CASSVTSGRAPDTQYF.